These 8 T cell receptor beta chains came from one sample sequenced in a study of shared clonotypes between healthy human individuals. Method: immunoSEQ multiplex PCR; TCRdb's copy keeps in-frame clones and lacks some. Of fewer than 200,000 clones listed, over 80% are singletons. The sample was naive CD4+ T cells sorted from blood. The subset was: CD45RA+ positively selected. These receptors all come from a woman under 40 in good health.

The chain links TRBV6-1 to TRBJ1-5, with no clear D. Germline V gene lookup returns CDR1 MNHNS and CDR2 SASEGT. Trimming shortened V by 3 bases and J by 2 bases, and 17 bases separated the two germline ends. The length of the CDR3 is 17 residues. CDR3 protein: CASSDASSISGNQPQHF. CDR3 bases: TGTGCCAGCAGTGACGCGTCAAGCATAAGCGGCAATCAGCCCCAGCATTTT.

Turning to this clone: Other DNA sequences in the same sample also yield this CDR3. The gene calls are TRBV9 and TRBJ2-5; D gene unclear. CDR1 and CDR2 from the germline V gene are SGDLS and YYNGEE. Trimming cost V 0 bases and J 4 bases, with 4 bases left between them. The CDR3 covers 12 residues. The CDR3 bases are TGTGCCAGCAGCGTAGCGGGAGAGACCCAGTACTTC. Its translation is CASSVAGETQYF.

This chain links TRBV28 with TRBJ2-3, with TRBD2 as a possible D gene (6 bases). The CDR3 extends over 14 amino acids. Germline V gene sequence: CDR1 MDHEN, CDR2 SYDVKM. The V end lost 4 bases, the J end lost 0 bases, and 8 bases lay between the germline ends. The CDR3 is CASSYRGSTDTQYF. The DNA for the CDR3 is TGTGCCAGCAGTTATCGGGGGAGCACAGATACGCAGTATTTT.

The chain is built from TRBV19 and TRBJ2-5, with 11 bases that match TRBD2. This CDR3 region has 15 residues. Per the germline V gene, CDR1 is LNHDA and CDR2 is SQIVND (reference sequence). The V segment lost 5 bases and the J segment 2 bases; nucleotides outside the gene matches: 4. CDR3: CASSRLAGLQETQYF. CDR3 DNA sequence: TGTGCCAGTAGTCGACTAGCGGGATTACAAGAGACCCAGTACTTC.

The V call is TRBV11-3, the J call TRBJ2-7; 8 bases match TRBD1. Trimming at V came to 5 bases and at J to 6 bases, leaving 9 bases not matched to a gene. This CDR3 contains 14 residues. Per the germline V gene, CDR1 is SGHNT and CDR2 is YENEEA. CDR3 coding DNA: TGTGCCAGCAGCGCCCGGACAGGGTATGGCGAGCAGTACTTC. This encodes CASSARTGYGEQYF. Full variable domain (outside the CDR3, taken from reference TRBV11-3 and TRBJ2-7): EAGVVQSPRYKIIEKKQPVAFWCNPISGHNTLYWYLQNLGQGPELLIRYENEEAVDDSQLPKDRFSAERLKGVDSTLKIQPAELGDSAVYLCASSARTGYGEQYFGPGTRLTVT.

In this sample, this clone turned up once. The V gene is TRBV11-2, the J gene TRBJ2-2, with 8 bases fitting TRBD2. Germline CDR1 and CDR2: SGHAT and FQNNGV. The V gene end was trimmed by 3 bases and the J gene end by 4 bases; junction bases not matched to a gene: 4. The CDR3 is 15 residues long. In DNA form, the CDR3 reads TGTGCCAGCAGCTTGGGACTAGGAATCACCGGGGAGCTGTTTTTT. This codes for CASSLGLGITGELFF. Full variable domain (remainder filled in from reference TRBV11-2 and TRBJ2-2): EAGVAQSPRYKIIEKRQSVAFWCNPISGHATLYWYQQILGQGPKLLIQFQNNGVVDDSQLPKDRFSAERLKGVDSTLKIQPAKLEDSAVYLCASSLGLGITGELFFGEGSRLTVL.

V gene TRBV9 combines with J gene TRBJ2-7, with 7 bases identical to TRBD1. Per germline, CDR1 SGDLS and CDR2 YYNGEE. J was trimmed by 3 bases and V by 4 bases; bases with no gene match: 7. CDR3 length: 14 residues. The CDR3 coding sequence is TGTGCCAGCAGCACCCGGGACAGACTCTACGAGCAGTACTTC. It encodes CASSTRDRLYEQYF.

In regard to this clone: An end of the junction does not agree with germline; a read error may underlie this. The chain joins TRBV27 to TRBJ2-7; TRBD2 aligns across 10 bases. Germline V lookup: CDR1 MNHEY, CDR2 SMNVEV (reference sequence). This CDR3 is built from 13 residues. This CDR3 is CASSLFLAGEQCF. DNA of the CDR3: TGTGCCAGCAGTTTATTTCTAGCGGGGGAGCAGTGCTTC.